The entry that follows covers one T cell receptor beta chain sequence. Antigen unknown. The trim removed 2 bases at V and 5 bases at J, leaving 8 bases unmatched. From germline, CDR1 is MNHEY and CDR2 SMNVEV (reference sequence). The CDR3 has 15 residues. These data come from a study of cytomegalovirus exposure and HLA in healthy donors. The study ran its PCR with 60 Vbeta and 13 Jbeta primers. Authors' analysis steps: In a later analysis, of around 85 million unique beta chains, roughly 9.9 million appeared in at least two donors. The repertoire was sequenced with immunoSEQ multiplex PCR; TCRdb's copy has only in-frame clones and lacks some. That table furnishes V, J and clone size, whereas the DNA furnished D and trimming. Of around 150,000 clones listed, around 79% are singletons. Study results and caveats: Later analysis associated a missense DCLRE1C variant with TCR beta V- and J-gene trimming. It was reported that TCR beta sequences correctly inferred the HLA-A and HLA-B alleles for most subjects. TCR beta V segments were, for the most part, productive about 87% or about 30% of the time in an earlier analysis.

Sequencing was performed on PBMCs. V gene TRBV27 combines with J gene TRBJ2-7; 8 positions match TRBD1. This receptor was taken from a man aged 40-55 years in good health and CMV-seronegative. DNA of the CDR3: TGTGCCAGCAGTTTAACAGGGGGTGGGTGGGACGAGCAGTACTTC. Protein product: CASSLTGGGWDEQYF.